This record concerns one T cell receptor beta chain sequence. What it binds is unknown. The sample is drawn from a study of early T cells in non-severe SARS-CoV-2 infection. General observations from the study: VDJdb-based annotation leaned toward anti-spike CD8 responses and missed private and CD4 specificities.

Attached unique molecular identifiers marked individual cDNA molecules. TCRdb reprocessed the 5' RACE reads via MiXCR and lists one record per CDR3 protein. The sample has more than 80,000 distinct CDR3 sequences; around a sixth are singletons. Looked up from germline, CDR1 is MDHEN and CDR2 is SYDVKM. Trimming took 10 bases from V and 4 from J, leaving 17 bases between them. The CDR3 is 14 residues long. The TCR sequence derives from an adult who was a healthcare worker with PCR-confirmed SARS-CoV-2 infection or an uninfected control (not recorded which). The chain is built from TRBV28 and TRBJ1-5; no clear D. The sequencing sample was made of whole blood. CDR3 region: CATHLPVGNQPQHF. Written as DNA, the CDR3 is TGTGCCACCCACCTCCCAGTGGGAAATCAGCCCCAGCATTTT.